This T cell receptor beta chain emerged from a study of graft-versus-host responses after intestinal transplantation. Overall study: Grafts were multivisceral, liver-intestinal, or isolated intestinal. Study outcomes and limitations: Detected in recipient marrow were GvH clones, some of which were first observed in ileum or blood.

For this clone: Its antigen is not identified.

Only in-frame clones appear in the TCRdb table, and some are missing; sequencing was by immunoSEQ multiplex PCR. The profile shows approximately 90,000 clones, roughly 92% of them singletons. Trimming removed 1 base from V and 4 bases from J; junction bases left unmatched: 10. The CDR3 runs 16 residues. Looked up from germline, CDR1 is LGHNA and CDR2 is YSLEER. The V call is TRBV4-3, the J call TRBJ2-7; 7 bases are a match to TRBD1. This clonotype was obtained from a human donor who was the organ donor for an intestinal transplant. Sequencing was performed on unstimulated CD8+ T cells sorted from spleen or lymph node cells, taken before transplant. CDR3 residues: CASSQGTLGGEYEQYF. In DNA, the CDR3 is TGCGCCAGCAGCCAAGGAACGTTAGGGGGCGAGTACGAGCAGTACTTC.